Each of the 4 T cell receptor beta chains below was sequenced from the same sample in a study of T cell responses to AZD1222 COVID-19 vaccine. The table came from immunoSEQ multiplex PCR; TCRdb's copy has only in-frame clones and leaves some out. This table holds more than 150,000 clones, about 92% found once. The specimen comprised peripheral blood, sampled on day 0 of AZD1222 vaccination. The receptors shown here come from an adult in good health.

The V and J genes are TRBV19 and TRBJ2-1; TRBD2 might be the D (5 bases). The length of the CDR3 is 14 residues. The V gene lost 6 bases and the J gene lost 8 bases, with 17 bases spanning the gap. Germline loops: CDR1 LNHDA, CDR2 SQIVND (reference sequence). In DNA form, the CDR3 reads TGTGCCAGTAGCCTAGCACAGCAACATGATGAGCAGTTCTTC. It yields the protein CASSLAQQHDEQFF.

CDR3 sequence: CASSLQGTEAFF. The CDR3 DNA sequence: TGTGCCAGCAGCTTACAGGGGACTGAAGCTTTCTTT. The rearrangement joins TRBV5-4 to TRBJ1-1; TRBD1 agrees at 7 bases. Germline V gene data show CDR1 as SGHNT and CDR2 as YYREEE (reference sequence). The trim removed 2 bases at V and 5 bases at J, leaving 0 bases unmatched. The CDR3 has 12 residues.

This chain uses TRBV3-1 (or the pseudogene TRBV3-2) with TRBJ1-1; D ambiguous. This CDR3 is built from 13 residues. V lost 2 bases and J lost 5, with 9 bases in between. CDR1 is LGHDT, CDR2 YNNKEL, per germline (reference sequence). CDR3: CASSQQEMTEAFF. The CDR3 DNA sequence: TGTGCCAGCAGCCAACAGGAGATGACTGAAGCTTTCTTT.

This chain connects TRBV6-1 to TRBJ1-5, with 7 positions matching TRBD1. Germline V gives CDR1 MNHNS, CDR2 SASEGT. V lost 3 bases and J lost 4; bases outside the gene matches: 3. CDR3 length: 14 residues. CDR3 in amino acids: CASSDGQENQPQHF. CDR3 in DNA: TGTGCCAGCAGTGACGGACAGGAGAATCAGCCCCAGCATTTT.